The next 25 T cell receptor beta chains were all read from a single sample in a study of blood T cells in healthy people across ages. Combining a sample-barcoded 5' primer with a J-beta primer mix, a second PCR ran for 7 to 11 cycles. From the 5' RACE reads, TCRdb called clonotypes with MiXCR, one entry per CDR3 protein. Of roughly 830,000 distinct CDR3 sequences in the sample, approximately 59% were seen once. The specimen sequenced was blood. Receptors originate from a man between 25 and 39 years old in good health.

Written as DNA, the CDR3 is TGCGCCAGCAGCCAAGATCTCGGCAGGCCGACCTACGAGCAGTACTTC. Its translation: CASSQDLGRPTYEQYF. The rearrangement joins TRBV4-3 to TRBJ2-7, with D unclear. Germline lookup yields CDR1 LGHNA and CDR2 YSLEER. V was cut by 0 bases and J by 2 bases, with 14 bases left in between. The CDR3 is made up of 16 amino acids.

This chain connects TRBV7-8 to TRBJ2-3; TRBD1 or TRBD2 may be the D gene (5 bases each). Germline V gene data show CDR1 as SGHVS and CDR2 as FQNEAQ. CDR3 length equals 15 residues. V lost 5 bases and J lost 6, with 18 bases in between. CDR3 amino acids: CASSHRGSRGDTQYF. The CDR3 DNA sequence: TGTGCCAGCAGCCATAGGGGAAGCAGAGGGGATACGCAGTATTTT.

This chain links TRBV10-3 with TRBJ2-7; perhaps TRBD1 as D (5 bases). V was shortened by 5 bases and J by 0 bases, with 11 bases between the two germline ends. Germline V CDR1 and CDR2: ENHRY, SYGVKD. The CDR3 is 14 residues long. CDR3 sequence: CAISLDKSSYEQYF. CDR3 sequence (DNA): TGTGCCATCAGTCTGGACAAATCCTCCTACGAGCAGTACTTC.

The CDR3 spells CASSVGAGSQETQYF. The CDR3 region has the DNA TGTGCCAGCAGCGTAGGGGCGGGGAGCCAAGAGACCCAGTACTTC. This chain links TRBV9 with TRBJ2-5, with a weak D call TRBD2 (6 bases). V dropped 0 bases and J dropped 1 base, with 10 bases sitting between them. Germline V gene sequence: CDR1 SGDLS, CDR2 YYNGEE. CDR3 length: 15 amino acids.

Here the CDR3 DNA reads TGTGCCAGCAGCCCCTGGACTAGCGGGGGGAGGAATGAGCAGTTCTTC. This encodes CASSPWTSGGRNEQFF. V usage is TRBV11-2 and J usage is TRBJ2-1; 14 bases line up with TRBD2. This CDR3 is built from 16 residues. J gave up 7 bases and V 5 bases, and 7 bases lay outside the gene matches. Looked up from germline, CDR1 is SGHAT and CDR2 is FQNNGV.

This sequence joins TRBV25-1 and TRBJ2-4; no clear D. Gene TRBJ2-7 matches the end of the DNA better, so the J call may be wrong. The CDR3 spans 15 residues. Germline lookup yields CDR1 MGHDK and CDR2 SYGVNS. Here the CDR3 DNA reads TGTGCCAGCAGTGAAACTGGCAGGATAACCTACGAGCAGTACTTC. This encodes CASSETGRITYEQYF.

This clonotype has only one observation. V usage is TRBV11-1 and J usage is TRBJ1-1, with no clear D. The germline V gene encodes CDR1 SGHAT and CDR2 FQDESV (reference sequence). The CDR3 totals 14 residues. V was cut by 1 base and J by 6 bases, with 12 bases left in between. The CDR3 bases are TGTGCCAGCAGCTTAGGATCTCGTAAGGCTGAAGCTTTCTTT. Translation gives CASSLGSRKAEAFF.

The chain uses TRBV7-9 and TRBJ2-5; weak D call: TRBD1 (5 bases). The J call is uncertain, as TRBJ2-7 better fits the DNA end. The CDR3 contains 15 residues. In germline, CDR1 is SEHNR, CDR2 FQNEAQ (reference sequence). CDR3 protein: CASSVTGKGLYEQYF. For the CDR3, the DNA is TGTGCCAGCAGCGTCACAGGTAAGGGATTATACGAGCAGTACTTC.

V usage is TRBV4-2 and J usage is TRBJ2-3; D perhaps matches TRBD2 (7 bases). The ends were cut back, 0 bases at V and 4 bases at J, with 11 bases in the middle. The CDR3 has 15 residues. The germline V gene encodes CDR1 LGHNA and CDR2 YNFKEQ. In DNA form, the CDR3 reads TGTGCCAGCAGCCAAGAGAAAGGGGGGGCAGATACGCAGTATTTT. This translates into CASSQEKGGADTQYF.

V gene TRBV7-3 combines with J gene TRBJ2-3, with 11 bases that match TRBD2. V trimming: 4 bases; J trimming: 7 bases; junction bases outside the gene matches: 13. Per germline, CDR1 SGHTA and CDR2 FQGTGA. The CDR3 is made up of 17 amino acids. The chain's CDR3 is CASSSVPLAGGGNTQYF. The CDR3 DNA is TGTGCCAGCAGCTCAGTCCCCCTAGCGGGGGGTGGAAATACGCAGTATTTT.

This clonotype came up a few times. Written as DNA, the CDR3 is TGTGCCAGCAGTCTCGGACAGGGGGCAGCAGATACGCAGTATTTT. Translation: CASSLGQGAADTQYF. The J gene is TRBJ2-3, the V gene TRBV12-3 or TRBV12-4; TRBD1 matches 11 bases. The CDR3 consists of 15 residues. J was trimmed by 4 bases and V by 5 bases; bases with no gene match: 5.

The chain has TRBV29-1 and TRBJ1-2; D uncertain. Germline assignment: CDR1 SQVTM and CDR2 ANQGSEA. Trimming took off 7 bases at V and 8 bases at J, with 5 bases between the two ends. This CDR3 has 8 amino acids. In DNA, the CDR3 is TGCAGCGAAGGCGGCTACACCTTC. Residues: CSEGGYTF.

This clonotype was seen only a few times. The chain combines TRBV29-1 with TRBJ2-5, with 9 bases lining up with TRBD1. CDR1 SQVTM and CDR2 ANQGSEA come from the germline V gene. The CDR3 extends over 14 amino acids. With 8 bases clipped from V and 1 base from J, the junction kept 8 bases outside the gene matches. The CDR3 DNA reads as TGCAGCTCAACCGGGACAGGGACCCAAGAGACCCAGTACTTC. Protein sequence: CSSTGTGTQETQYF.

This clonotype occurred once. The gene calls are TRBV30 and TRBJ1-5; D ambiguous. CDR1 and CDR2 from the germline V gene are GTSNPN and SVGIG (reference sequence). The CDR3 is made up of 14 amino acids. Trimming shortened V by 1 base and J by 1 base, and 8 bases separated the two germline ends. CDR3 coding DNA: TGTGCCTGGAGTGGTGCCGGGAGCAATCAGCCCCAGCATTTT. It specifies CAWSGAGSNQPQHF.

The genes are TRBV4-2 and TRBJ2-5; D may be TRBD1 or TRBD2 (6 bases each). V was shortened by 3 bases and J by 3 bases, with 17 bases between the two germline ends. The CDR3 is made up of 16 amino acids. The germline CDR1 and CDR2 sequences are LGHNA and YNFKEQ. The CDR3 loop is CASSQGDIWTKETQYF. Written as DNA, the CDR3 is TGTGCCAGCAGCCAGGGGGACATCTGGACTAAAGAGACCCAGTACTTC.

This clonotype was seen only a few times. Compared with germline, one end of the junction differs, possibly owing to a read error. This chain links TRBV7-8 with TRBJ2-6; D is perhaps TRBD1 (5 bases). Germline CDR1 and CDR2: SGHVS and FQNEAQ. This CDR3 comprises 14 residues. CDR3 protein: CASTLYSGANVLTF. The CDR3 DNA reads TGTGCCAGCACCCTTTACTCTGGGGCCAACGTCTTGACTTTC.

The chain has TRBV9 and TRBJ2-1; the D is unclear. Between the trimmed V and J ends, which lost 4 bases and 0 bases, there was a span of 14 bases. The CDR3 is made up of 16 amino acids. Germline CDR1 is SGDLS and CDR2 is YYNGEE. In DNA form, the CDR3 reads TGTGCCAGCAGCTTTGGGTCCCCGAGCTCCTACAATGAGCAGTTCTTC. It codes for CASSFGSPSSYNEQFF.

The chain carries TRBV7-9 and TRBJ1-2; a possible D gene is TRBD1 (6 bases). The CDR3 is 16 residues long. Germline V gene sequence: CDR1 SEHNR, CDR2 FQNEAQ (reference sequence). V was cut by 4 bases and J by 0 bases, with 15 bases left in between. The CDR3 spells CASSSQTGETNYGYTF. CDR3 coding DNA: TGTGCCAGCAGCTCGCAGACAGGAGAAACTAACTATGGCTACACCTTC. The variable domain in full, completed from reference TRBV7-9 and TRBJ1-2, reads DTGVSQNPRHKITKRGQNVTFRCDPISEHNRLYWYRQTLGQGPEFLTYFQNEAQLEKSRLLSDRFSAERPKGSFSTLEIQRTEQGDSAMYLCASSSQTGETNYGYTFGSGTRLTVV.

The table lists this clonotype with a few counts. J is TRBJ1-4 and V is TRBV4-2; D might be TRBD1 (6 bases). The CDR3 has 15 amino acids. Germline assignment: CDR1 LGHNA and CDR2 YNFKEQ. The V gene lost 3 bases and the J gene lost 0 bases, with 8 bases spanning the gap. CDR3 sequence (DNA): TGTGCCAGCAGCCACGGGGGCGCAACTAATGAAAAACTGTTTTTT. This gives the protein CASSHGGATNEKLFF.

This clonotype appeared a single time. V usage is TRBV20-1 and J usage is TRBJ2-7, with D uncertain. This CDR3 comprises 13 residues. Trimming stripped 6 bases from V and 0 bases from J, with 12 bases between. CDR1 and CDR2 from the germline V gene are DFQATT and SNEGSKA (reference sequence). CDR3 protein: CSAPSQSSYEQYF. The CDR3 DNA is TGCAGTGCACCCTCCCAATCCTCCTACGAGCAGTACTTC.

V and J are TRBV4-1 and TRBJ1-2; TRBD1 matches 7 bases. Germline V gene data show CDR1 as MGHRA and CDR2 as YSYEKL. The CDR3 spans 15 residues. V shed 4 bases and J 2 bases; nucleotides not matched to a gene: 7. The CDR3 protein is CASSRPGQSNYGYTF. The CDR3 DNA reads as TGCGCCAGCAGCCGACCGGGACAGTCAAACTATGGCTACACCTTC.

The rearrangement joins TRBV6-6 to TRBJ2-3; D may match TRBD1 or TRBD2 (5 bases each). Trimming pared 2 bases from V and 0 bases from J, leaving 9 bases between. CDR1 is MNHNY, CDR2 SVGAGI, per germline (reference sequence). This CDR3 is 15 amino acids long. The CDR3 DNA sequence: TGTGCCAGCAGTTACACTTGGGACAGCACAGATACGCAGTATTTT. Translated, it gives CASSYTWDSTDTQYF.

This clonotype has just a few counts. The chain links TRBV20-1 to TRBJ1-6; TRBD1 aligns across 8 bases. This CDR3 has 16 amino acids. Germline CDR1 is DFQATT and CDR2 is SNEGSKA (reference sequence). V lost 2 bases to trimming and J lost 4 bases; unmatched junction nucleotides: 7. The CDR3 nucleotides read TGCAGTGCTAGAACCGGGACAGGTCGTTATAATTCACCCCTCCACTTT. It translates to CSARTGTGRYNSPLHF.

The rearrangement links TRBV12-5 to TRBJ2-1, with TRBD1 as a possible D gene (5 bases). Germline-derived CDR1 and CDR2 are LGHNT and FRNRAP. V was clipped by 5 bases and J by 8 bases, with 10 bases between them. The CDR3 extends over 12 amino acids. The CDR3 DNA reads TGTGCTAGTGGTCCCAGGGTCTATGAGCAGTTCTTC. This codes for CASGPRVYEQFF.

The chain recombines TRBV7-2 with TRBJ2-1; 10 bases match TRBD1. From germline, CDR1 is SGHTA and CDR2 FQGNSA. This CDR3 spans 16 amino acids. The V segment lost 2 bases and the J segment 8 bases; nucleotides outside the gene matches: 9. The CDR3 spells CASSLYGDRGGDEQFF. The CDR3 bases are TGTGCCAGCAGCTTATACGGGGACAGGGGAGGGGATGAGCAGTTCTTC.